This entry concerns a single TCR beta chain. As yet, its antigen is unknown. The sample is drawn from a study of shared clonotypes between healthy human individuals. General observations from the study: Unshared clonotypes carried lower generation probabilities than those common to all four donors.

Germline-derived CDR1 and CDR2 are MNHEY and SVGAGI. Between the trimmed V and J ends, which lost 7 bases and 5 bases, there was a span of 14 bases. The CDR3 has 14 amino acids. None of the donors, who were healthy HIV-negative adults, had recently had acute infections or vaccinations. CD45RO+ cells joined CCR7-negative CD45RA+ TemRA cells to form CD8 memory. Generated by immunoSEQ multiplex PCR, the TCRdb table keeps only in-frame clones and is missing some. The sample lists approximately 710,000 clones, 90% occurring once. The sequence came from a man in his late teens or twenties in good health. Some clones in this sample may be carry-over from other donors' samples. The specimen was memory CD8+ T cells from PBMCs. Subset defined: CD45RO+ cells pooled with CCR7-negative TemRA cells. The chain recombines TRBV6-5 with TRBJ2-2, with D perhaps matching TRBD1 or TRBD2 (5 bases each). This CDR3 is CASMGVGRTGELFF. CDR3 coding DNA: TGTGCCAGCATGGGGGTAGGGAGAACCGGGGAGCTGTTTTTT.